This T cell receptor (beta chain) was captured in a study of OX40 agonist ivuxolimab in advanced cancers. Study background: Dose-escalation patients were diagnosed with hepatocellular carcinoma, melanoma, renal cell cancer or head and neck cancer. Having had anti-PD-1, anti-PD-L1 or anti-CTLA-4 therapy before was allowed, and roughly 39% had some. Cohort: around 86% men, mean age approximately 60, aged roughly 23 to 79.

Sequencing used immunoSEQ multiplex PCR; TCRdb keeps in-frame clones, though not all of them. The table lists over 35,000 clones, about 89% of them singletons. As regards this clone: The same CDR3 can be traced to other DNA sequences in this sample.

CDR1 and CDR2 from the germline V gene are WNHNN and SYGVQD (reference sequence). The CDR3 is made up of 15 amino acids. Trimming stripped 0 bases from V and 1 base from J, with 7 bases between. The gene calls are TRBV10-1 and TRBJ1-3; D may be TRBD1 (5 bases). The source is an adult with an advanced solid tumor such as melanoma, head and neck, liver or kidney cancer. This material consisted of CD4+ or CD8+ T cells sorted from blood, taken in a trial of the OX40 agonist ivuxolimab. For the CDR3, the DNA is TGCGCCAGCAGTGAGTCGGGGGGTTCTGGAAACACCATATATTTT. Translation: CASSESGGSGNTIYF.